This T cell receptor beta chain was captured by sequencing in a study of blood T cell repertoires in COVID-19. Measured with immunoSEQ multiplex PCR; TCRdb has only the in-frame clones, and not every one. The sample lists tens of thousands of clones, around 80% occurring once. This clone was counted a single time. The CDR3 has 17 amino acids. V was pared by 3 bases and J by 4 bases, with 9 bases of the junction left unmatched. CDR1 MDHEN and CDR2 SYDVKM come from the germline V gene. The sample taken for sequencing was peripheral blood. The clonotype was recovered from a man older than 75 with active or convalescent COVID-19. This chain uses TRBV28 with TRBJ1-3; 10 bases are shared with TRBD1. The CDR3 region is CASSFHPGQGLGNTIYF. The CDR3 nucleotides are TGTGCCAGCAGTTTCCACCCGGGACAGGGGTTAGGAAACACCATATATTTT.